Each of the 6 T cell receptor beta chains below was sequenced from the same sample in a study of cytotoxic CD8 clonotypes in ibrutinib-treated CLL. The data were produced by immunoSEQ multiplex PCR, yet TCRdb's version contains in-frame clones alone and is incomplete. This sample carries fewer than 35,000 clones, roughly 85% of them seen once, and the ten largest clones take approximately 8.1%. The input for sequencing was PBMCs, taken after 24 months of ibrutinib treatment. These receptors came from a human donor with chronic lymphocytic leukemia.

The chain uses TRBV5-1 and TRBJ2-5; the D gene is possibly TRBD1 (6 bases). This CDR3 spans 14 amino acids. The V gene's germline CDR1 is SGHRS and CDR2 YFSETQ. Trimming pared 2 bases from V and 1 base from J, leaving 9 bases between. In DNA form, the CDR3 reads TGCGCCAGCAGCTTCCAGGGGAGCCAAGAGACCCAGTACTTC. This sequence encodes CASSFQGSQETQYF.

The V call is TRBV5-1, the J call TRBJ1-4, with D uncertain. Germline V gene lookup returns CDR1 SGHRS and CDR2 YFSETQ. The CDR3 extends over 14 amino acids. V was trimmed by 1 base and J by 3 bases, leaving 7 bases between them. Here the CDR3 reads CASSLMASNEKLFF. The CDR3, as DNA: TGCGCCAGCAGCTTGATGGCCTCTAATGAAAAACTGTTTTTT.

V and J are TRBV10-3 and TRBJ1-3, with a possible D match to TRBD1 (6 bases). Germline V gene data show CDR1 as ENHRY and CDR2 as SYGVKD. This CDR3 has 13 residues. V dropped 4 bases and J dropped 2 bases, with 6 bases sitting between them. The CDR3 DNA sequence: TGTGCCATCAGTGCAGGGGCTGGAAACACCATATATTTT. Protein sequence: CAISAGAGNTIYF.

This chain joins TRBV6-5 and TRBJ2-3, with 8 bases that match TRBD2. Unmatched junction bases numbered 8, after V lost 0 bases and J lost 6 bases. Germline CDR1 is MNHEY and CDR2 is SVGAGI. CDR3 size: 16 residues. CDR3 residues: CASSYSGGGPSDTQYF. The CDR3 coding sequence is TGTGCCAGCAGTTACTCCGGGGGGGGCCCATCCGATACGCAGTATTTT.

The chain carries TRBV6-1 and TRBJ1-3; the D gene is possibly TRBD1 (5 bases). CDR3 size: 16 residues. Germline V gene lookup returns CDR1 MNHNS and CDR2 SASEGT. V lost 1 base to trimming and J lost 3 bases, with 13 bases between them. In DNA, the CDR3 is TGTGCCAGCAGTGAAGTGCTCGGTAGGGGTGGAAACACCATATATTTT. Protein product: CASSEVLGRGGNTIYF.

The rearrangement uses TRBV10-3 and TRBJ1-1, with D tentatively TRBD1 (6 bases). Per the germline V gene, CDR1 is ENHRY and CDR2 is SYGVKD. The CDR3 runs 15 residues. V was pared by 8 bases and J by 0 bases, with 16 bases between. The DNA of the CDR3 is TGTGCCATCGCGGGGGCAATCGGAATGAACACTGAAGCTTTCTTT. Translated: CAIAGAIGMNTEAFF.